This T cell receptor beta chain was observed in a study of T cell clones after liver transplantation. The assay was immunoSEQ multiplex PCR, and TCRdb's table has in-frame clones only and misses some. The repertoire includes 65,000 to 85,000 clones, around 84% of them detected once, and 2% to 2.5% sits in the top ten. The CDR3 runs to 16 residues. In germline, CDR1 is SGHRS, CDR2 YFSETQ. The V end lost 0 bases, the J end lost 2 bases, and 13 bases lay between the germline ends. The sample here was CD4+ T cells from blood, taken 48 months after liver transplant. The genes are TRBV5-1 and TRBJ2-3, with D tentatively TRBD2 (6 bases). This receptor was identified in a human patient who received a liver transplant. Some T cells may be supplied by the graft donor. DNA for the CDR3: TGCGCCAGCAGCTTGGAGGCCAGGAGGGCCACAGATACGCAGTATTTT. As protein: CASSLEARRATDTQYF.